The 23 T cell receptor beta chains below come from one sample, sequenced in a study of T cell repertoires in cytomegalovirus infection. A single record per CDR3 protein comes from TCRdb applying MiXCR to the reads. In the table there are hundreds of thousands of distinct CDR3 sequences, roughly a third of which are singletons. Their antigen targets remain unknown. The source was cultured PBMCs, collected from culture after CMV antigen stimulation. The receptors were sampled from a human donor in good health (CMV status not recorded). Some clones in this sample may be carry-over from other donors' samples.

This chain links TRBV13 with TRBJ2-1; 7 nucleotides match TRBD2. Trimming cost V 0 bases and J 10 bases; bases outside gene matches: 6. The CDR3 is made up of 14 amino acids. CDR1 PRHDT and CDR2 FYEKMQ come from the germline V gene (reference sequence). The CDR3 is CASSLGGGPGEQFF. CDR3 DNA sequence: TGTGCCAGCAGCTTAGGGGGAGGGCCGGGGGAGCAGTTCTTC.

There are many counts of this clonotype. V and J are TRBV7-8 and TRBJ2-1, with D possibly being TRBD2 (6 bases). The ends were cut back, 1 base at V and 6 bases at J, with 10 bases in the middle. Germline lookup yields CDR1 SGHVS and CDR2 FQNEAQ. The CDR3 runs 14 residues. The CDR3 nucleotides are TGTGCCAGCAGCTTAGTTAGCGGATCCAATGAGCAGTTCTTC. This translates into CASSLVSGSNEQFF.

The chain is built from TRBV20-1 and TRBJ2-1; D unclear. Germline lookup yields CDR1 DFQATT and CDR2 SNEGSKA (reference sequence). The CDR3 extends over 14 amino acids. Between the trimmed V and J ends, which lost 3 bases and 9 bases, there was a span of 18 bases. CDR3 nucleotide sequence: TGCAGTGCTAGGCCCTTAGCTTGGCCCAGTGAGCAGTTCTTC. Amino acids: CSARPLAWPSEQFF.

This clonotype was detected a few times. The V and J genes are TRBV6-2 or TRBV6-3 and TRBJ2-7; D ambiguous. Germline V CDR1 and CDR2: MNHEY, SVGEGT. The CDR3 loop spans 12 amino acids. With 0 bases removed from V and 5 bases from J, the gap between germline ends came to 5 bases. CDR3 in amino acids: CASSYSSNEQYF. In nucleotides, the CDR3 is TGTGCCAGCAGTTACTCAAGCAACGAGCAGTACTTC.

CDR3 amino acids: CASSYRGVDRFGQPQHF. CDR3 sequence (DNA): TGTGCCAGCAGTTATCGGGGGGTAGATCGCTTCGGTCAGCCCCAGCATTTT. The chain couples TRBV6-6 to TRBJ1-5; the D gene is possibly TRBD1 (5 bases). Trimming took 3 bases from V and 6 from J, leaving 21 bases between them. The CDR3 is 17 residues long. Looked up from germline, CDR1 is MNHNY and CDR2 is SVGAGI (reference sequence).

This clonotype has at least ten counts. This chain uses TRBV15 with TRBJ2-2, with D uncertain. Germline CDR1 and CDR2: LNHNV and YYDKDF (reference sequence). V was pared by 3 bases and J by 3 bases, with 8 bases between. The CDR3 runs to 14 residues. CDR3 protein: CATSRAPDTGELFF. The CDR3 DNA is TGTGCCACCAGCAGGGCACCTGACACCGGGGAGCTGTTTTTT. The whole variable domain, filled in from reference TRBV15 and TRBJ2-2, reads DAMVIQNPRYQVTQFGKPVTLSCSQTLNHNVMYWYQQKSSQAPKLLFHYYDKDFNNEADTPDNFQSRRPNTSFCFLDIRSPGLGDTAMYLCATSRAPDTGELFFGEGSRLTVL.

This clonotype was picked up a small number of times. The chain has TRBV6-1 and TRBJ1-1; 12 positions agree with TRBD1. The CDR3 is made up of 17 amino acids. Unmatched junction bases numbered 11, after V lost 4 bases and J lost 5 bases. The germline CDR1 and CDR2 sequences are MNHNS and SASEGT. Here the CDR3 DNA reads TGTGCCAGCAGTGGTTGGCCGGGACAGGGGGCGCGTACTGAAGCTTTCTTT. It codes for CASSGWPGQGARTEAFF.

This clonotype was seen a few times. The CDR3 protein is CASVRTSGSYNEQFF. The CDR3 DNA is TGTGCTAGTGTCCGAACTAGCGGGAGTTACAATGAGCAGTTCTTC. V usage is TRBV12-5 and J usage is TRBJ2-1; 11 positions match TRBD2. Germline CDR1 and CDR2: LGHNT and FRNRAP. Trimming removed 7 bases from V and 4 bases from J; junction bases left unmatched: 6. CDR3 length equals 15 residues.

This clonotype was counted ten times or more. The chain's CDR3 is CASSSQGTQYF. DNA of the CDR3: TGTGCCAGCAGTTCTCAGGGGACCCAGTACTTC. This rearrangement joins TRBV28 to TRBJ2-5; possibly TRBD1 for D (5 bases). The CDR3 length is 11 residues. Germline CDR1 reads MDHEN; CDR2 reads SYDVKM. The germline V and J ends were trimmed by 4 bases and 7 bases, with 7 bases remaining between them.

This chain uses TRBV19 with TRBJ2-6; 9 positions agree with TRBD1. Trimming took 3 bases from V and 0 from J; bases not matched to a gene: 3. The CDR3 is 17 amino acids. CDR1 and CDR2 from the germline V gene are LNHDA and SQIVND (reference sequence). Here the CDR3 reads CASSIGTGTSGANVLTF. CDR3 sequence (DNA): TGTGCCAGTAGTATTGGGACAGGGACCTCTGGGGCCAACGTCCTGACTTTC.

This clonotype was seen only a few times. The chain joins TRBV20-1 to TRBJ1-2; 11 bases are a match to TRBD1. The J segment lost 4 bases and the V segment lost 6 bases, leaving 7 bases of the junction unmatched. The CDR3 runs 14 residues. CDR1 DFQATT and CDR2 SNEGSKA come from the germline V gene (reference sequence). Written as DNA, the CDR3 is TGCAGTGCCCCCGGGACAGGGGGAGGCTATGGCTACACCTTC. Its translation is CSAPGTGGGYGYTF.

In DNA form, the CDR3 reads TGTGCCAGCAGTTACCTTAGCGACACAGATACGCAGTATTTT. Translation: CASSYLSDTDTQYF. V gene TRBV6-2 or TRBV6-3 combines with J gene TRBJ2-3, with TRBD2 as a possible D gene (5 bases). This CDR3 has 14 amino acids. The V and J ends lost 2 bases and 2 bases respectively, with 8 bases between them. Germline CDR1 is MNHEY and CDR2 is SVGEGT.

The count of this clonotype is one. V and J are TRBV11-3 and TRBJ2-5; weak D call: TRBD2 (5 bases). This CDR3 has 15 residues. Trimming removed 1 base at V and 5 bases at J, with 14 bases between. Germline V lookup: CDR1 SGHNT, CDR2 YENEEA. The CDR3 spells CASSLAVTIWETQYF. The CDR3 coding sequence is TGTGCCAGCAGCTTAGCGGTGACTATCTGGGAGACCCAGTACTTC. The variable domain in full, completed from reference TRBV11-3 and TRBJ2-5, reads EAGVVQSPRYKIIEKKQPVAFWCNPISGHNTLYWYLQNLGQGPELLIRYENEEAVDDSQLPKDRFSAERLKGVDSTLKIQPAELGDSAVYLCASSLAVTIWETQYFGPGTRLLVL.

The V and J genes are TRBV6-6 and TRBJ2-2, with D hard to call. Germline V gives CDR1 MNHNY, CDR2 SVGAGI (reference sequence). The V end lost 6 bases, the J end lost 0 bases, and 11 bases lay between the germline ends. The CDR3 loop spans 15 amino acids. The CDR3 sequence: CASRTRGANTGELFF. The CDR3 nucleotides are TGTGCCAGCAGGACGAGAGGAGCGAACACCGGGGAGCTGTTTTTT.

This rearrangement joins TRBV12-3 or TRBV12-4 to TRBJ2-7; 11 bases agree with TRBD2. Unmatched junction bases numbered 7, after V lost 9 bases and J lost 3 bases. CDR3 length: 14 residues. Here the CDR3 reads CASSGRAFNYEQYF. DNA of the CDR3: TGTGCCAGTAGCGGGAGGGCCTTTAACTACGAGCAGTACTTC.

The rearrangement links TRBV15 to TRBJ2-4, with 12 nucleotides matching TRBD2. V lost 5 bases and J lost 3; bases outside the gene matches: 26. Germline V gene lookup returns CDR1 LNHNV and CDR2 YYDKDF (reference sequence). There are 23 residues in the CDR3. CDR3 bases: TGTGCCACCAGCTCCCTAGCGGGAGGGCCAATTGCTCGTCCCTCCTACTACAAAAACATTCAGTACTTC. This translates into CATSSLAGGPIARPSYYKNIQYF.

This clonotype was seen a handful of times. The rearrangement links TRBV19 to TRBJ1-6; D gene ambiguous. The V end was cut by 7 bases, the J end by 8 bases, with 9 bases between. The CDR3 spans 12 residues. Germline CDR1 and CDR2: LNHDA and SQIVND (reference sequence). CDR3 DNA: TGTGCCAGTACCAAGGAAGATTCACCCCTCCACTTT. As protein: CASTKEDSPLHF.

Regarding this clonotype: Germline is not matched at one junction end, which may reflect a read error. The chain uses TRBV6-1 and TRBJ2-2; D perhaps matches TRBD1 (5 bases). This CDR3 contains 14 residues. CDR1 and CDR2 (germline): MNHNS, SASEGT. The CDR3 spells CASDDSANTEELFF. The DNA for the CDR3 is TGTGCCAGCGACGACAGCGCGAACACCGAGGAGCTGTTTTTT.

The V call is TRBV29-1, the J call TRBJ2-5; the D is unclear. This CDR3 comprises 11 residues. Trimming removed 4 bases from V and 2 bases from J, with 5 bases in between. Germline values: CDR1 SQVTM, CDR2 ANQGSEA. The CDR3 DNA reads as TGCAGCGTTGTTCCTCAAGAGACCCAGTACTTC. Amino acid sequence: CSVVPQETQYF.

In its sample, this clonotype was seen a few times. V is TRBV18 and J is TRBJ2-3; possible D gene TRBD2, 5 bases. V was shortened by 6 bases and J by 6 bases, with 13 bases between the two germline ends. CDR3 length: 13 amino acids. Germline values: CDR1 KGHSH, CDR2 LQKENI. In DNA, the CDR3 is TGTGCCAGCTCCCCCCCGTCGGGGGATACGCAGTATTTT. This gives the protein CASSPPSGDTQYF.

This clonotype was found many times. The chain has TRBV19 and TRBJ1-4; D not resolved. The CDR3 totals 16 residues. The V gene lost 4 bases and the J gene lost 7 bases, with 19 bases spanning the gap. Germline V gene lookup returns CDR1 LNHDA and CDR2 SQIVND (reference sequence). The CDR3 reads CASSSIPGGRIEKLFF. The DNA for the CDR3 is TGTGCCAGTAGTAGCATCCCGGGCGGGCGGATTGAAAAACTGTTTTTT.

In its sample, this clonotype was seen many times. The V call is TRBV6-1, the J call TRBJ2-2, with 8 positions matching TRBD1. With V trimmed by 1 base and J by 6 bases, 4 bases remained unmatched. The germline V gene has CDR1 MNHNS and CDR2 SASEGT. CDR3 length: 15 amino acids. CDR3 DNA sequence: TGTGCCAGCAGTGAAGTTCGGACAGGGTCCGGGGAGCTGTTTTTT. The encoded protein is CASSEVRTGSGELFF.

This clonotype was seen only a few times. The chain recombines TRBV19 with TRBJ2-5; D tentatively reads TRBD1 or TRBD2 (5 bases each). V lost 1 base to trimming and J lost 2 bases, with 14 bases between them. The length of the CDR3 is 16 residues. Germline CDR1 is LNHDA and CDR2 is SQIVND (reference sequence). The DNA of the CDR3 is TGTGCCAGTAGTATAGTACTGGGACGGAGACAAGAGACCCAGTACTTC. Residues: CASSIVLGRRQETQYF.